This T cell receptor beta chain comes out of a study of T cells after yellow fever vaccination. MiXCR was run by TCRdb on the 5' RACE reads, yielding one entry per CDR3 protein. The sample includes 230,000 or so distinct CDR3 sequences, 5.5% to 8.5% of them seen just once. Germline CDR1 reads DFQATT; CDR2 reads SNEGSKA (reference sequence). With 1 base removed from V and 4 bases from J, the gap between germline ends came to 13 bases. CDR3 length equals 14 residues. This clonotype was observed a few times. The receptor was derived from a man under 40 who received the YFV17D yellow fever vaccine. V is TRBV20-1 and J is TRBJ1-1; tentatively, D is TRBD1 (5 bases). The specimen comprised CD4+ T cells sorted from PBMCs, sampled on the day of the yellow fever booster vaccination. CDR3 DNA sequence: TGCAGTGCTAGAGTTCCCCCCGGGGCCACTGAAGCTTTCTTT. Translation: CSARVPPGATEAFF.